The 16 T cell receptor beta chains below all came from one sample that was sequenced in a study of CD4 and CD8 cells across lung adenocarcinoma regions. Each CDR3 protein gets one entry after TCRdb re-called the PCR reads with MiXCR. The sample lists about 25,000 distinct CDR3 sequences, about 50% occurring once. Sequenced sample: CD8+ T cells from the center of a lung tumor. Receptors originate from a male donor with lung adenocarcinoma. The CD4 and CD8 labels of this study may be unreliable.

There are many counts of this clonotype. The gene calls are TRBV25-1 and TRBJ1-2; D is perhaps TRBD1 (5 bases). From germline, CDR1 is MGHDK and CDR2 SYGVNS. The CDR3 extends over 13 amino acids. Deletions cut 6 bases from V and 3 bases from J, with 11 bases between. CDR3 sequence reads: CASSPDMDYGYTF. The CDR3 nucleotides are TGTGCCAGCAGCCCGGACATGGACTATGGCTACACCTTC.

This clonotype came up a few times. The chain couples TRBV20-1 to TRBJ1-1; D is unresolved. The CDR3 runs 10 residues. In germline, CDR1 is DFQATT, CDR2 SNEGSKA (reference sequence). The V and J ends lost 5 bases and 9 bases respectively, with 10 bases between them. Here the CDR3 reads CSAGLLKAFF. The CDR3 DNA follows: TGCAGTGCTGGACTTCTGAAAGCTTTCTTT.

In the case of this clonotype: At one end the junction does not follow the germline gene, possibly because of a read error. This chain links TRBV10-3 with TRBJ2-3; D is tentatively TRBD1 or TRBD2 (5 bases each). Looked up from germline, CDR1 is ENHRY and CDR2 is SYGVKD. The CDR3 is 14 amino acids. CDR3 in DNA: TGTGCCACCTCGGGGCAGAGAGACAAAGATATGCAGTATTTT. The encoded protein is CATSGQRDKDMQYF.

The chain is built from TRBV10-3 and TRBJ2-1; 8 bases match TRBD1. The tail of the sequence fits TRBJ2-7 better, so the J call may be wrong. The CDR3 has 13 amino acids. Germline CDR1 and CDR2: ENHRY and SYGVKD. The DNA of the CDR3 is TGTGCCGCTCAAGGGCAGGGGGCCAACGAGCAGTACTTC. Encoded protein: CAAQGQGANEQYF.

This clonotype was found a few times. This chain joins TRBV3-1 and TRBJ2-2; perhaps TRBD1 as D (5 bases). This CDR3 has 13 residues. The V end was cut by 4 bases, the J end by 6 bases, with 9 bases between. Germline CDR1 is LGHDT and CDR2 is YNNKEL (reference sequence). CDR3 region: CASSLTGPGELFF. CDR3 nucleotides: TGTGCCAGCAGCCTTACAGGTCCCGGGGAGCTGTTTTTT. The complete variable domain, with remaining parts taken from reference TRBV3-1 and TRBJ2-2, reads DTAVSQTPKYLVTQMGNDKSIKCEQNLGHDTMYWYKQDSKKFLKIMFSYNNKELIINETVPNRFSPKSPDKAHLNLHINSLELGDSAVYFCASSLTGPGELFFGEGSRLTVL.

As for this clonotype: The junction shows a germline mismatch at one end, possibly a read error. The chain links TRBV10-3 to TRBJ2-3; the D gene is possibly TRBD2 (5 bases). Looked up from germline, CDR1 is ENHRY and CDR2 is SYGVKD. The CDR3 consists of 15 residues. The CDR3 loop is CAGSPRASYSDTQYF. The CDR3 nucleotides read TGTGCCGGGAGCCCTAGGGCTAGCTACTCAGATACGCAGTATTTC.

By sample fraction, this clonotype is medium-sized. The chain couples TRBV6-1 to TRBJ1-1, with unresolved D. The ends were cut back, 1 base at V and 8 bases at J, with 5 bases in the middle. The germline V gene has CDR1 MNHNS and CDR2 SASEGT. CDR3 length: 11 residues. As DNA, the CDR3 is TGTGCCAGCAGTGAAGAGACCGAAGCTTTCTTT. It encodes CASSEETEAFF.

The CDR3 DNA follows: TGTGCCAGCAGTGAAGCAAGCGGGAGCTCAGGGTTTTTCGGCAAAAACATTCAGTACTTC. Protein sequence: CASSEASGSSGFFGKNIQYF. V usage is TRBV6-1 and J usage is TRBJ2-4; the match to TRBD2 covers 8 bases. The CDR3 has 20 residues. Germline V gives CDR1 MNHNS, CDR2 SASEGT. V was pared by 0 bases and J by 3 bases, with 16 bases of the junction left unmatched.

Details on this clonotype: An end of the junction differs from the germline gene, which may be a read error. This chain connects TRBV7-7 to TRBJ2-5, with 11 bases matching TRBD1. The J call may be incorrect, as the DNA end agrees better with TRBJ2-7. This CDR3 contains 15 residues. The V gene's germline CDR1 is SSHAT and CDR2 FNYEAQ (reference sequence). The CDR3 DNA reads as TGTGCTAGCAGCGCAGGGACAGGGGGTACTGGCGAGCAGTACTTC. Protein product: CASSAGTGGTGEQYF.

In the case of this clonotype: Being one base from a much bigger clone, this may be a read error. V usage is TRBV14 and J usage is TRBJ1-3; no clear D gene. Per germline, CDR1 SGHDN and CDR2 FVKESK. The CDR3 extends over 14 amino acids. The DNA for the CDR3 is TGTGCCAGCAGCGCAAACCTCGGAGGAAACACCGTATATTTT. It specifies CASSANLGGNTVYF.

This clonotype appeared a few times. The chain links TRBV4-2 to TRBJ2-1, with 10 bases that match TRBD2. The assigned J gene may be wrong: the sequence end matches TRBJ2-7 better. This CDR3 has 16 amino acids. In germline, CDR1 is LGHNA, CDR2 YNFKEQ. The CDR3 loop is CASSQDRGLAGAEQYF. CDR3 nucleotides: TGTGCCAGCAGCCAAGATCGTGGCCTAGCGGGAGCCGAGCAGTACTTC.

This clonotype was recorded a few times. The chain carries TRBV6-1 and TRBJ2-5; D could derive from TRBD1 or TRBD2 (5 bases each). The tail of the sequence fits TRBJ2-7 better, so the J call may be wrong. Per germline, CDR1 MNHNS and CDR2 SASEGT. The CDR3 has 16 amino acids. CDR3 DNA: TGTGCCAGCACACTTGACCGGGACGATAGCTCCTACGAGCAGTACTTC. Protein sequence: CASTLDRDDSSYEQYF.

A remark on this clonotype: A much more abundant neighbour one base away suggests this may be a read error. The genes are TRBV7-8 and TRBJ2-5; D may match TRBD1 or TRBD2 (5 bases each). The end of the DNA is better explained by TRBJ2-1, so the J call may be wrong. Germline V CDR1 and CDR2: SGHVS, FQNEAQ. The CDR3 totals 13 residues. CDR3 sequence reads: CASSFSGPYEQFF. The DNA of the CDR3 is TGTGCCAGCAGCTTCTCGGGGCCCTACGAGCAGTTCTTC.

This chain connects TRBV7-2 to TRBJ1-2, with 8 bases fitting TRBD1. Germline V gene lookup returns CDR1 SGHTA and CDR2 FQGNSA. This CDR3 contains 14 residues. Trimming at V came to 5 bases and at J to 2 bases, leaving 4 bases not matched to a gene. The CDR3 region has the DNA TGTGCCAGCAGCCTTGGACAGGGAAACTATGGCTACACCTTC. This encodes CASSLGQGNYGYTF.

In the case of this clonotype: A junction boundary mismatches the germline segment, possibly from a read error. The V gene is TRBV12-3 or TRBV12-4, the J gene TRBJ2-4; D is possibly TRBD2 (7 bases). The CDR3 has 15 amino acids. This chain's CDR3 is CARGLGGGAKNTQYF. The CDR3 region has the DNA TGTGCCCGCGGTTTGGGGGGGGGCGCCAAAAACACGCAGTATTTC.

This clonotype was observed many times. The rearrangement joins TRBV6-1 to TRBJ2-1, with 11 bases fitting TRBD2. The germline gives CDR1 MNHNS, CDR2 SASEGT. The CDR3 is 15 residues long. V gave up 7 bases and J gave up 8 bases; unmatched junction bases: 10. The CDR3 loop reads CASNIETSGNDEQFF. The CDR3 coding sequence is TGTGCCAGCAACATAGAGACTAGCGGGAACGATGAGCAGTTCTTC.